The rows below give T cell receptor beta chains drawn from one sample of a study of shared clonotypes between healthy human individuals. Clones were read by immunoSEQ multiplex PCR, and TCRdb kept only the in-frame ones, dropping some. Among fewer than 500,000 clones, 75% to 80% were seen once, and the ten largest hold approximately 13%. The sequenced sample consisted of PBMCs. These receptors were collected from a middle-aged woman in good health. Some clones in this sample may be carry-over from other donors' samples. The CDR3 runs from the conserved cysteine through the conserved F or W. Fields, in order: CDR3 protein, V gene, CDR3 length.

CASSATRPSGRALGTDTQYF TRBV6-1 20
CASSQGDREMFEQYF TRBV14 15
CSVGGRRDSNQPQHF TRBV29-1 15
CASSFAVPSTDTQYF TRBV27 15
CASSLNRDITEAFF TRBV4-2 14
CASSPGQGGYTF TRBV18 12
CASSFRFAGTMEAFF TRBV19 15
CASSDNYGYTF TRBV18 11
CASSDGGTDSNQPQHF TRBV5-8 16
CASRISWNQETQYF TRBV27 14
CASSSGTDPWSTGELFF TRBV28 17
CASSPDSITGELFF TRBV4-2 14
CASSSLPTQETQYF TRBV7-6 14
CASSLVERYRPEQYF TRBV28 15
CASSLGQGGGQPQHF TRBV5-8 15
CASSQDGGTGGYEQYF TRBV4-2 16
CASSQDPPPGVSTDTQYF TRBV4-1 18
CASSPDGNYGYTF TRBV5-1 13
CATSSPHAERRGERYF TRBV15 16
CASQGTAPTGELFF TRBV28 14
CATSRGGRSYNEQFF TRBV15 15
CASSLRTGGFYEQYF TRBV7-7 15
CASSPTQGDEKLFF TRBV18 14
CASSPNPGAEQYF TRBV6-1 13
CASSPLLAGGPSTGELFF TRBV18 18
CASIREGTGEQYF TRBV6-6 13
CASSSPGQTNEQFF TRBV7-9 14
CASSLGRGLLYYEQYF TRBV7-9 16
CASSSGSWRDLYGYTF TRBV5-4 16
CASTRAGGGSTDTQYF TRBV28 16
CASSWAPGQVNSGELFF TRBV5-1 17
CASSQRGIGNEQFF TRBV18 14